The 21 T cell receptor beta chains presented below share a single source sample, sequenced in a study of blood T cell repertoires in COVID-19. The assay was immunoSEQ multiplex PCR, and TCRdb's table has in-frame clones only and misses some. The sample consists of about 420,000 clones, roughly 90% of them appearing once. Sequencing was carried out using peripheral blood. These receptors all come from a man between 18 and 29 years old with COVID-19, enrolled during active disease.

V is TRBV29-1 and J is TRBJ1-5, with 10 bases fitting TRBD1. V dropped 7 bases and J dropped 6; count of bases not matched to a gene: 9. The CDR3 covers 14 residues. Germline-derived CDR1 and CDR2 are SQVTM and ANQGSEA. The CDR3 DNA reads as TGCAGCGCCCTCGACAGGGGGCCGGGTCAGCCCCAGCATTTT. Amino acid sequence: CSALDRGPGQPQHF.

This clone turned up a few times. The V gene is TRBV7-3, the J gene TRBJ2-5, with TRBD2 matching 7 bases. This CDR3 is 13 amino acids long. V dropped 6 bases and J dropped 5; count of bases not matched to a gene: 6. The germline V gene encodes CDR1 SGHTA and CDR2 FQGTGA. The CDR3 is CASSFAGEETQYF. The DNA for the CDR3 is TGTGCCAGCAGTTTTGCGGGGGAGGAGACCCAGTACTTC.

This chain uses TRBV4-1 with TRBJ1-3; no reliable D call. V lost 1 base to trimming and J lost 0 bases, with 16 bases between them. This CDR3 spans 18 amino acids. Germline-derived CDR1 and CDR2 are MGHRA and YSYEKL. CDR3 DNA: TGCGCCAGCAGCCAAGGAGATCCGACCGCTAGCTCTGGAAACACCATATATTTT. Its translation: CASSQGDPTASSGNTIYF.

V and J are TRBV7-8 and TRBJ2-5; D not resolved. Germline V gives CDR1 SGHVS, CDR2 FQNEAQ. V was shortened by 3 bases and J by 5 bases, with 13 bases between the two germline ends. This CDR3 is built from 14 residues. CDR3 sequence reads: CASSFARIAETQYF. The CDR3 DNA reads as TGTGCCAGCAGCTTTGCTCGAATCGCGGAGACCCAGTACTTC.

This chain connects TRBV15 to TRBJ2-5; the match to TRBD1 covers 12 bases. CDR3 length: 16 amino acids. Per germline, CDR1 LNHNV and CDR2 YYDKDF (reference sequence). V was pared by 5 bases and J by 4 bases, with 8 bases of the junction left unmatched. The CDR3 nucleotides are TGTGCCACCAGCGACAGGGACAGGGGGCGAGGAGAGACCCAGTACTTC. This translates into CATSDRDRGRGETQYF.

The rearrangement joins TRBV5-1 to TRBJ1-1; D is perhaps TRBD1 (6 bases). The V and J ends lost 0 bases and 0 bases respectively, with 18 bases between them. The CDR3 loop spans 18 amino acids. The germline CDR1 and CDR2 sequences are SGHRS and YFSETQ. CDR3 loop: CASSLGAPGQTMNTEAFF. The CDR3, as DNA: TGCGCCAGCAGCTTGGGAGCCCCGGGACAAACAATGAACACTGAAGCTTTCTTT.

The chain couples TRBV3-1 (or the pseudogene TRBV3-2) to TRBJ2-7; perhaps TRBD1 as D (5 bases). The CDR3 spans 14 residues. V dropped 4 bases and J dropped 2 bases, with 12 bases sitting between them. CDR1 LGHDT and CDR2 YNNKEL come from the germline V gene (reference sequence). The DNA of the CDR3 is TGTGCCAGCAGCCCCCGCAGGGCCCCCTACGAGCAGTACTTC. This encodes CASSPRRAPYEQYF.

The chain links TRBV27 to TRBJ2-1; TRBD2 matches at 9 bases. The junction had 5 bases not matched to a gene; V was cut back by 1 base and J by 4 bases. The CDR3 is 16 residues long. CDR1 and CDR2 from the germline V gene are MNHEY and SMNVEV (reference sequence). CDR3 coding DNA: TGTGCCAGCAGTTTATTAGCGGGAGTATCTTACAATGAGCAGTTCTTC. Protein product: CASSLLAGVSYNEQFF.

This chain joins TRBV21-1 and TRBJ2-7; TRBD2 is the table's D call, not checked against the DNA. TRBV21-1 is noted as a pseudogene. This CDR3 is built from 15 residues. CDR3 protein: CASSNEARPCYEQYF. The CDR3 DNA reads TGTGCCAGCAGCAATGAGGCCCGACCTTGCTACGAGCAGTACTTC.

The CDR3 sequence: CAIRLTGGDNSPLHF. The CDR3 DNA reads TGTGCCATCAGACTGACAGGGGGCGATAATTCACCCCTCCACTTT. The chain joins TRBV10-3 to TRBJ1-6, with 10 bases aligning to TRBD1. Germline V CDR1 and CDR2: ENHRY, SYGVKD. The J segment lost 5 bases and the V segment lost 6 bases, leaving 4 bases of the junction unmatched. The CDR3 runs 15 residues.

The J gene is TRBJ2-1, the V gene TRBV4-1; a possible D gene is TRBD1 (6 bases). The CDR3 spans 17 residues. Germline loops: CDR1 MGHRA, CDR2 YSYEKL. V was pared by 4 bases and J by 5 bases, with 21 bases between. DNA for the CDR3: TGCGCCAGCAGCCCCCTCGGACAGACCTCCCTCAACAATGAGCAGTTCTTC. Protein product: CASSPLGQTSLNNEQFF.

The rearrangement joins TRBV6-5 to TRBJ2-5; 8 bases align to TRBD2. The CDR3 covers 15 residues. CDR1 MNHEY and CDR2 SVGAGI come from the germline V gene. The V segment lost 8 bases and the J segment 5 bases; nucleotides outside the gene matches: 13. This CDR3 is CASYHEAGVKETQYF. The CDR3 DNA is TGTGCCAGCTACCACGAAGCGGGAGTAAAGGAGACCCAGTACTTC.

This sequence joins TRBV3-1 (or the pseudogene TRBV3-2) and TRBJ2-6; D is ambiguous. V was clipped by 4 bases and J by 1 base, with 5 bases between them. The CDR3 extends over 14 amino acids. The germline gives CDR1 LGHDT, CDR2 YNNKEL (reference sequence). The CDR3 bases are TGTGCCAGCAGCCTTCGGTCTGGGGCCAACGTCCTGACTTTC. This gives the protein CASSLRSGANVLTF.

This clone has a handful of counts. A read error may account for a junction end that differs from germline. The CDR3 here is CASSISSERNYDQYF. In nucleotides, the CDR3 is TGTGCCAGTAGTATATCGTCTGAACGCAACTACGATCAGTACTTC. The chain employs TRBV19 and TRBJ2-7; D is unclear. This CDR3 has 15 residues. CDR1 and CDR2 from the germline V gene are LNHDA and SQIVND (reference sequence).

This clone was recorded only once. The J gene is TRBJ1-4, the V gene TRBV2; D remains ambiguous. CDR3 size: 16 residues. Trimming pared 0 bases from V and 5 bases from J, leaving 13 bases between. Per the germline V gene, CDR1 is SNHLY and CDR2 is FYNNEI. The CDR3: CASSEAGSGPNEKLFF. CDR3 bases: TGTGCCAGCAGTGAAGCAGGGAGCGGGCCAAATGAAAAACTGTTTTTT. The full variable domain, its missing parts supplied by reference TRBV2 and TRBJ1-4, is EPEVTQTPSHQVTQMGQEVILRCVPISNHLYFYWYRQILGQKVEFLVSFYNNEISEKSEIFDDQFSVERPDGSNFTLKIRSTKLEDSAMYFCASSEAGSGPNEKLFFGSGTQLSVL.

V and J are TRBV2 and TRBJ2-7; 7 nucleotides match TRBD1. The V gene's germline CDR1 is SNHLY and CDR2 FYNNEI. Losses at the gene ends were 5 bases for V and 3 bases for J; bases not matched to a gene: 7. CDR3 length: 14 residues. CDR3 amino acids: CASSWRAGGYEQYF. CDR3 in DNA: TGTGCCAGCAGTTGGCGGGCAGGGGGCTACGAGCAGTACTTC.

V and J are TRBV28 and TRBJ2-7; D uncertain. With 5 bases removed from V and 2 bases from J, the gap between germline ends came to 22 bases. CDR3 length equals 17 residues. Germline-derived CDR1 and CDR2 are MDHEN and SYDVKM. The CDR3 here is CASSPFWKAQGAYEQYF. The CDR3 region has the DNA TGTGCCAGCAGTCCCTTCTGGAAGGCTCAAGGAGCCTACGAGCAGTACTTC.

V is TRBV5-8 and J is TRBJ2-3, with D hard to call. The CDR3 is 12 amino acids. In germline, CDR1 is SGHTS, CDR2 YDEGEE. V dropped 8 bases and J dropped 7 bases, with 14 bases sitting between them. The CDR3 loop is CARDTTRNTQYF. The CDR3 DNA reads as TGTGCCAGGGATACGACGCGGAATACGCAGTATTTT.

As concerns this clone: Other DNA sequences in this sample translate to the same CDR3. The chain is built from TRBV19 and TRBJ2-7, with D perhaps matching TRBD2 (6 bases). V lost 1 base and J 3 bases, leaving 13 bases between the germline ends. This CDR3 is 15 amino acids long. The V gene's germline CDR1 is LNHDA and CDR2 SQIVND (reference sequence). CDR3: CASSIAGTGSYEQYF. CDR3 coding DNA: TGTGCCAGTAGTATAGCCGGGACTGGGAGCTACGAGCAGTACTTC.

This chain joins TRBV3-1 (or the pseudogene TRBV3-2) and TRBJ2-5; the D gene is possibly TRBD2 (5 bases). With 0 bases removed from V and 3 bases from J, the gap between germline ends came to 17 bases. Germline assignment: CDR1 LGHDT and CDR2 YNNKEL (reference sequence). The CDR3 extends over 17 amino acids. The CDR3 nucleotides are TGTGCCAGCAGCCAAGATTCGGGGTATCGAGAGAAAGAGACCCAGTACTTC. Protein sequence: CASSQDSGYREKETQYF.

The CDR3 protein is CASSRSELANTGELFF. As DNA, the CDR3 is TGTGCCAGCAGCCGTTCCGAATTAGCGAACACCGGGGAGCTGTTTTTT. The V and J genes are TRBV13 and TRBJ2-2; D is undetermined. The CDR3 loop spans 16 amino acids. Germline V gives CDR1 PRHDT, CDR2 FYEKMQ (reference sequence). V was shortened by 5 bases and J by 0 bases, with 13 bases between the two germline ends.